This T cell receptor beta chain stems from a study of OX40 agonist ivuxolimab in advanced cancers. Assay used: immunoSEQ multiplex PCR; TCRdb lists only in-frame clones, some missing. The top ten hold approximately 1% of the sample, which has 67,000 or so clones, 70% to 90% seen once. The CDR3 totals 15 residues. Germline trimming cut 5 bases from V and 1 base from J; bases unmatched to any gene: 6. CDR1 is SGHTA and CDR2 is FQGNSA in the germline V gene. The source material was CD4+ or CD8+ T cells sorted from blood, sampled in a trial of the OX40 agonist ivuxolimab. The chain recombines TRBV7-2 with TRBJ2-5; 8 nucleotides match TRBD1. This receptor was identified in an adult with an advanced solid tumor such as melanoma, head and neck, liver or kidney cancer. CDR3 region: CASSPNRGIQETQYF. Here the CDR3 DNA reads TGTGCCAGCAGCCCCAACAGGGGGATCCAAGAGACCCAGTACTTC. The full variable domain, rest sourced from reference TRBV7-2 and TRBJ2-5, is GAGVSQSPSNKVTEKGKDVELRCDPISGHTALYWYRQSLGQGLEFLIYFQGNSAPDKSGLPSDRFSAERTGGSVSTLTIQRTQQEDSAVYLCASSPNRGIQETQYFGPGTRLLVL.